This TCR beta chain emerged from a study of blood T cell repertoires in COVID-19. As for the study in general: The origin of the acute and convalescent COVID-19 samples was the United States, Italy and Spain. T cells, B-cell-depleted T cells, or PBMCs supplied cDNA or gDNA.

Germline CDR1 and CDR2: GTSNPN and SVGIG (reference sequence). CDR3 length: 13 amino acids. J was trimmed by 8 bases and V by 4 bases; bases with no gene match: 10. Methods used by the authors: Amplifying reference gene primers gave estimates of nucleated cell counts. Sequenced by immunoSEQ multiplex PCR; TCRdb stores in-frame clones only, minus some. That table gives V, J and clone size, and the DNA gave D and trimming. The data show about 250,000 clones, 65% to 85% seen once. This TCR was recovered from a man in his forties with active or convalescent COVID-19. V and J are TRBV30 and TRBJ1-1, with TRBD1 matching over 7 bases. Sequences were obtained from peripheral blood. The CDR3 is CAWTQGTDREAFF. The CDR3 bases are TGTGCCTGGACCCAAGGGACAGACAGGGAAGCTTTCTTT. The entire variable domain, with the rest obtained from reference TRBV30 and TRBJ1-1, is as follows: SQTIHQWPATLVQPVGSPLSLECTVEGTSNPNLYWYRQAAGRGLQLLFYSVGIGQISSEVPQNLSASRPQDRQFILSSKKLLLSDSGFYLCAWTQGTDREAFFGQGTRLTVV.